The sequence of this T cell receptor (beta chain) was determined in a study of T cells in Graves' hyperthyroidism and ophthalmopathy. Study observations and caveats: Before onset, ophthalmopathy was predicted by the model a median around 6.2 months earlier.

RNA transcripts were the template for amplifying TCR beta CDR3 regions. In the first-round RT-PCR of the TCR CDR3, the HTBI primer set was used. TCRdb reprocessed the multiplex PCR reads with MiXCR, giving one entry per CDR3 protein. The table has 600,000 to 700,000 distinct CDR3 sequences, roughly 14% seen once; the top ten hold about 4.5%. Germline CDR1 reads SQVTM; CDR2 reads ANQGSEA. Germline trimming cut 0 bases from V and 2 bases from J; bases unmatched to any gene: 9. The CDR3 is 16 amino acids. Ten or more counts support this clonotype. Its specificity is unknown. The sample consisted of blood. The chain uses TRBV29-1 and TRBJ2-7, with 8 bases matching TRBD2. The sequence was obtained from a middle-aged woman with Graves' ophthalmopathy. The CDR3 bases are TGCAGCGTTGAAGATGCGAGCGGGAGACCCCCCTACGAGCAGTACTTC. Translated: CSVEDASGRPPYEQYF.